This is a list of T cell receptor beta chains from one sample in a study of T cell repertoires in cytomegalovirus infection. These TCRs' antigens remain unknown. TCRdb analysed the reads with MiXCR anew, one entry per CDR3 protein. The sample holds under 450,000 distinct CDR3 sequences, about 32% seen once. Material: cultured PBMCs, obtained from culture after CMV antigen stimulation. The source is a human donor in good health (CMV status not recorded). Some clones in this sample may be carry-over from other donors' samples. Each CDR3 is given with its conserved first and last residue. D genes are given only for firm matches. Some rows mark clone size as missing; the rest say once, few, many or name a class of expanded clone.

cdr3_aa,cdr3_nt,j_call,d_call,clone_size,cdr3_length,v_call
CASRDSGNQPQHF,TGTGCCAGCCGGGATTCGGGCAATCAGCCCCAGCATTTT,TRBJ1-5,NA,few,13,TRBV27
CASSLGDSGSEQFF,TGCGCCAGCAGCTTGGGGGACTCAGGTTCCGAGCAGTTCTTC,TRBJ2-1,NA,few,14,TRBV5-1
CASSQDPGGGYNEQFF,TGCGCCAGCAGCCAAGATCCCGGAGGGGGGTACAATGAGCAGTTCTTC,TRBJ2-1,NA,NA,16,TRBV4-1
CSARAQGWDEQFF,TGCAGTGCTAGGGCGCAGGGATGGGATGAGCAGTTCTTC,TRBJ2-1,NA,NA,13,TRBV20-1
CASSLPSGRAMNTDTQYF,TGTGCCAGCAGTTTACCTAGCGGGAGGGCCATGAACACAGATACGCAGTATTTT,TRBJ2-3,TRBD2,NA,18,TRBV6-2/TRBV6-3
CASSLEGDHYQPQHF,TGTGCCAGCAGCTTAGAGGGAGACCATTATCAGCCCCAGCATTTT,TRBJ1-5,NA,NA,15,TRBV7-8
CASSYGGAGETQYF,TGTGCCAGCAGTTACGGGGGCGCAGGGGAGACCCAGTACTTC,TRBJ2-5,NA,NA,14,TRBV6-5
CASSSSTGQRPQHF,TGTGCCAGCAGCTCTTCCACGGGCCAACGGCCCCAGCATTTT,TRBJ1-5,NA,NA,14,TRBV11-2
CASSLIPGTGQTPLHF,TGTGCCAGCAGCTTAATTCCCGGGACAGGGCAAACGCCCCTCCACTTT,TRBJ1-6,TRBD1,NA,16,TRBV11-2
CASSLTPQETQYF,TGTGCCAGCAGTCTGACTCCCCAAGAGACCCAGTACTTC,TRBJ2-5,NA,NA,13,TRBV12-3/TRBV12-4
CASSEGLAGVDRFTDTQYF,TGTGCCAGCAGTGAAGGACTAGCGGGAGTGGATCGTTTTACAGATACGCAGTATTTT,TRBJ2-3,TRBD2,few,19,TRBV6-2/TRBV6-3
CASRRTGGRNTIYF,TGTGCCAGCAGACGGACAGGGGGTCGGAACACCATATATTTT,TRBJ1-3,TRBD1,NA,14,TRBV11-2
CASSRTQGYNQPQHF,TGTGCCAGCAGTCGAACCCAGGGTTACAATCAGCCCCAGCATTTT,TRBJ1-5,NA,NA,15,TRBV11-2
CASSASGRDGNEQFF,TGTGCCAGCAGCGCTAGCGGGAGGGACGGCAATGAGCAGTTCTTC,TRBJ2-1,TRBD2,few,15,TRBV9
CSARAGLAIDTQYF,TGCAGTGCCCGCGCAGGACTAGCGATAGATACGCAGTATTTT,TRBJ2-3,TRBD2,NA,14,TRBV20-1
CASSSARVVNEQFF,TGTGCCAGCAGTTCGGCTAGGGTAGTGAATGAGCAGTTCTTC,TRBJ2-1,NA,NA,14,TRBV12-3/TRBV12-4
CASSFGGNNQPQHF,TGTGCCAGCAGTTTCGGGGGAAACAATCAGCCCCAGCATTTT,TRBJ1-5,NA,NA,14,TRBV12-3/TRBV12-4
CASSFFYYKNNQPQHF,TGTGCCAGCAGTTTCTTCTATTACAAGAACAATCAGCCCCAGCATTTT,TRBJ1-5,NA,NA,16,TRBV28
CSAPGREGGTDTQYF,TGCAGTGCTCCCGGCAGGGAAGGTGGCACAGATACGCAGTATTTT,TRBJ2-3,NA,few,15,TRBV20-1
CASSNSGQGIVDTQYF,TGTGCCAGTAGTAATTCGGGACAGGGTATCGTAGATACGCAGTATTTT,TRBJ2-3,TRBD1,few,16,TRBV19
CSVVPGAFF,TGCAGCGTTGTCCCCGGAGCTTTCTTT,TRBJ1-1,NA,NA,9,TRBV29-1
CASSLTVSRNTDTQYF,TGTGCCAGCAGCTTAACAGTCTCGCGAAACACAGATACGCAGTATTTT,TRBJ2-3,NA,many,16,TRBV7-2
CASSQRSGDGGTEAFF,TGTGCCAGCAGCCAACGGTCAGGGGATGGGGGCACTGAAGCTTTCTTT,TRBJ1-1,NA,NA,16,TRBV7-3
CASSFFGGEAFF,TGTGCCAGCAGCTTTTTCGGGGGAGAAGCTTTCTTT,TRBJ1-1,NA,few,12,TRBV7-2
CATSDDRGGPDTQYF,TGTGCCACCAGTGATGACAGGGGAGGTCCAGATACGCAGTATTTT,TRBJ2-3,TRBD1,few,15,TRBV24-1
CSVERVAGGADPYSYNEQFF,TGCAGCGTTGAACGTGTAGCGGGAGGGGCCGACCCCTACTCCTACAATGAGCAGTTCTTC,TRBJ2-1,TRBD2,NA,20,TRBV29-1
CASSPGIAPSTDTQYF,TGTGCCAGCAGCCCTGGTATAGCGCCAAGCACAGATACGCAGTATTTT,TRBJ2-3,NA,medium-sized,16,TRBV5-4
CASSMRSPRTSLYEQYF,TGTGCCAGCAGCATGCGCAGCCCCAGGACTAGCCTCTACGAGCAGTACTTC,TRBJ2-7,TRBD2,few,17,TRBV7-2
CASSSIQGAYEKLFF,TGTGCCAGCAGCTCCATACAGGGGGCTTACGAAAAACTGTTTTTT,TRBJ1-4,TRBD1,few,15,TRBV11-2
CSVDLGQTNNEQFF,TGCAGCGTTGATTTGGGACAGACTAACAATGAGCAGTTCTTC,TRBJ2-1,TRBD1,NA,14,TRBV29-1
CASSPDRGQLQPQHF,TGTGCCAGCAGCCCGGACAGGGGGCAACTTCAGCCCCAGCATTTT,TRBJ1-5,TRBD1,many,15,TRBV7-2
CSAGTSGVLGEQFF,TGCAGTGCTGGGACTAGCGGGGTTCTAGGTGAGCAGTTCTTC,TRBJ2-1,TRBD2,NA,14,TRBV20-1
CASSGFVANQPQHF,TGTGCCAGCTCAGGGTTCGTCGCTAATCAGCCCCAGCATTTT,TRBJ1-5,NA,NA,14,TRBV18
CASSGASSYNEQFF,TGTGCCAGCAGTGGGGCTAGCTCCTACAATGAGCAGTTCTTC,TRBJ2-1,NA,many,14,TRBV25-1
CASSWTPGGTEAFF,TGTGCCAGCAGTTGGACGCCTGGGGGCACTGAAGCTTTCTTT,TRBJ1-1,NA,NA,14,TRBV6-8
CASSPTTAVKETQYF,TGTGCCAGCAGCCCTACTACAGCGGTAAAAGAGACCCAGTACTTC,TRBJ2-5,NA,many,15,TRBV7-6
CASSSGTKALNEQFF,TGTGCCAGCAGCTCCGGGACGAAAGCTCTTAATGAGCAGTTCTTC,TRBJ2-1,NA,NA,15,TRBV6-2/TRBV6-3
CASNFGTIQETQYF,TGTGCCAGCAACTTCGGGACTATTCAAGAGACCCAGTACTTC,TRBJ2-5,TRBD2,few,14,TRBV5-4
CASSSLDRVGSPLHF,TGTGCCAGCAGCTCACTCGACAGGGTGGGGTCACCCCTCCACTTT,TRBJ1-6,TRBD1,few,15,TRBV11-2
CSVRGQGVPGELFF,TGCAGCGTACGCGGACAGGGGGTGCCCGGGGAGCTGTTTTTT,TRBJ2-2,TRBD1,few,14,TRBV29-1
CASSQGRLAGYNEQFF,TGTGCCAGCAGCCAAGGTCGCCTAGCGGGCTACAATGAGCAGTTCTTC,TRBJ2-1,TRBD2,NA,16,TRBV14
CASSLEARRNTGELFF,TGTGCCAGCAGCTTAGAGGCGCGGAGGAACACCGGGGAGCTGTTTTTT,TRBJ2-2,NA,few,16,TRBV7-2
CASSPMGAGSTDTQYF,TGTGCCAGCAGCCCAATGGGGGCCGGCTCCACAGATACGCAGTATTTT,TRBJ2-3,NA,NA,16,TRBV7-2
CATSDPNLNAGTAYNEQFF,TGTGCCACCAGTGACCCAAACCTGAACGCCGGGACAGCCTACAATGAGCAGTTCTTC,TRBJ2-1,TRBD1,NA,19,TRBV24-1
CASRRVETQYF,TGTGCCAGCAGACGTGTGGAGACCCAGTACTTC,TRBJ2-5,NA,many,11,TRBV7-2
CASSLERFGEQYF,TGTGCCAGCAGCTTAGAAAGGTTCGGGGAGCAGTACTTC,TRBJ2-7,NA,NA,13,TRBV11-3
CASSGRTGGSEKLFF,TGTGCCAGTAGTGGACGGACAGGGGGGTCTGAAAAACTGTTTTTT,TRBJ1-4,TRBD1,NA,15,TRBV19
CASSIPNGQEGEKLFF,TGTGCCAGTAGTATCCCGAACGGTCAGGAGGGTGAAAAACTGTTTTTT,TRBJ1-4,NA,once,16,TRBV19
CAWSVGTSGGNEQFF,TGTGCCTGGAGCGTCGGGACTAGCGGTGGGAATGAGCAGTTCTTC,TRBJ2-1,TRBD2,NA,15,TRBV30
CASSLAVSNYGYTF,TGTGCCAGCAGCTTAGCAGTCAGTAACTATGGCTACACCTTC,TRBJ1-2,NA,NA,14,TRBV7-2
CASSPARAGDGYEQYF,TGTGCCAGCAGCCCGGCGCGGGCGGGAGATGGGTACGAGCAGTACTTC,TRBJ2-7,TRBD2,NA,16,TRBV7-9
CASSFAGTAFSGANVLTF,TGTGCCAGCAGCTTCGCCGGGACAGCCTTCTCTGGGGCCAACGTCCTGACTTTC,TRBJ2-6,TRBD1,many,18,TRBV7-2
CASSPRTSGLQETQYF,TGTGCCAGCAGCCCTCGGACTAGCGGCCTCCAAGAGACCCAGTACTTC,TRBJ2-5,TRBD2,many,16,TRBV4-2
CATSTAFSTDTQYF,TGTGCCACCAGTACGGCGTTTAGCACAGATACGCAGTATTTT,TRBJ2-3,NA,NA,14,TRBV24-1
CASSQDLGGSVYYGYTF,TGCGCCAGCAGCCAAGATCTCGGGGGATCCGTCTACTATGGCTACACCTTC,TRBJ1-2,NA,few,17,TRBV4-3
CATSSAGVAYNEQFF,TGTGCCACGTCCTCTGCGGGAGTGGCCTACAATGAGCAGTTCTTC,TRBJ2-1,TRBD2,NA,15,TRBV19
CASSLRTGVPTEAFF,TGTGCCAGCAGCCTTCGGACAGGGGTCCCCACTGAAGCTTTCTTT,TRBJ1-1,TRBD1,many,15,TRBV7-2